Listed below are T cell receptor beta chains from one sample, sequenced in a study of T cells expressing NK-cell markers. TCRdb reanalyzed the 5' RACE reads and collapses them to one entry per CDR3 protein, without DNA. This sample's table reports about 150,000 distinct CDR3 sequences. Sample: blood T cells: a sorted CD56 or NKG2C T cell subset, CD4+ or CD8+ T cells, or bulk PBMC T cells (not recorded which). The origin of the receptors is a woman aged 45-60 years in good health. The CDR3 runs from the conserved cysteine through the conserved F or W.

>TRBJ2-1|TRBV7-9
CASSWYWREDDNEQFF
>TRBJ2-2|TRBV7-9
CASSGVLNTGELFF
>TRBJ2-2|TRBV7-6
CASSLAEWYRGSSTGELFF
>TRBJ1-1|TRBV2
CATLYKENTEAFF
>TRBJ2-7|TRBV2
CASISGTGTYEQYF
>TRBJ2-2|TRBV2
CASGWTAIAGELFF
>TRBJ1-4|TRBV24-1
CATSDPNEKLFF
>TRBJ2-1|TRBV27
CVSGRSYNEQFF
>TRBJ1-1|TRBV12-3/TRBV12-4
CASIPGSNTEAFF
>TRBJ1-5|TRBV7-9
CASSQQGTLYQPQHF
>TRBJ2-3|TRBV20-1
CSARVGGITDTQYF
>TRBJ1-6|TRBV6-5
CASRTGGESPLHF
>TRBJ2-1|TRBV5-1
CASSPKRESSYNEQFF
>TRBJ2-1|TRBV29-1
CSVEDFIQGSYNEQFF
>TRBJ2-1|TRBV12-3/TRBV12-4
CASSFRHSGRTYNEQFF
>TRBJ2-7|TRBV4-1
CASGDGASYEQYF
>TRBJ1-1|TRBV12-3/TRBV12-4
CASRPKLVNTEAFF
>TRBJ1-1|TRBV7-6
CASSLKTGGHTEAFF
>TRBJ1-1|TRBV12-3/TRBV12-4
CASSPPNTEAFF
>TRBJ2-1|TRBV30
CAGQGRADEQFF
>TRBJ2-5|TRBV2
CASRAWLAGVQETQYF
>TRBJ2-7|TRBV20-1
CSARDYSASGSSYEQYF
>TRBJ2-1|TRBV5-1
CASSSGLAALGEQFF
>TRBJ1-4|TRBV5-1
CASSSWGDRVEEKLFF
>TRBJ1-2|TRBV6-1
CASGRPGTGVAVYGYTF
>TRBJ1-5|TRBV10-1
CASSDRENQPQHF
>TRBJ2-3|TRBV28
CASSAPWTADTQYF
>TRBJ2-2|TRBV20-1
CSAPGTGELFF
>TRBJ2-7|TRBV29-1
CSVPGQGAPSQYF
>TRBJ2-5|TRBV27
CASSSDRGRETQYF
>TRBJ1-1|TRBV12-3/TRBV12-4
CASSLQQGMPEAFF
>TRBJ2-3|TRBV5-1
CASSTTVADTQYF
>TRBJ2-1|TRBV6-6
CASSYPSRSGGYNEQFF
>TRBJ1-1|TRBV12-3/TRBV12-4
CASSFGGAGTEAFF
>TRBJ1-6|TRBV14
CASSQVGHSYNSPLHF
>TRBJ2-1|TRBV29-1
CSFPRGSGNANEQFF
>TRBJ1-4|TRBV7-2
CASSPTDRGDNEKLFF
>TRBJ2-1|TRBV2
CASMVSNSYNEQFF
>TRBJ2-7|TRBV4-1
CASSQEDSGTSPYYEQYF
>TRBJ2-1|TRBV9
CASSARWGNNEQFF
>TRBJ2-7|TRBV7-3
CASSFVGQAKEQYF
>TRBJ2-1|TRBV5-1
CASSWSPGQGAPEQFF
>TRBJ2-1|TRBV7-7
CASSLSVGGYNEQFF
>TRBJ2-3|TRBV20-1
CSARDREGTGADTQYF
>TRBJ2-2|TRBV27
CASSHGPSGDGELFF
>TRBJ2-7|TRBV5-1
CASSGLAGEYEQYF
>TRBJ2-1|TRBV11-2
CASSFSGAEQFF
>TRBJ2-1|TRBV15
CATSRALSYNEQFF
>TRBJ2-3|TRBV6-5
CASSLRGTGEGTDTQYF
>TRBJ1-5|TRBV12-3/TRBV12-4
CASRQGFQPQHF
>TRBJ2-1|TRBV4-1
CASSPNVAGGPTNEQFF
>TRBJ2-5|TRBV3-1
CASSQDLKTQYF
>TRBJ2-1|TRBV7-8
CASSPERPYNEQFF